This TCR beta chain was profiled in a study of blood T cell repertoires in COVID-19. Turning to the study itself: Sites in the United States, Italy and Spain provided acute and convalescent COVID-19 samples. Nucleic acid was either cDNA or gDNA, and it came from T cells, B-cell-depleted T cells, or PBMCs.

Sequenced by immunoSEQ multiplex PCR; TCRdb stores in-frame clones only, minus some. The sample lists about 39,000 clones, approximately 91% seen once, with about 2% in the top ten. The CDR3 length is 16 residues. CDR1 is MNHEY, CDR2 SVGAGI, per germline. Losses at the gene ends were 0 bases for V and 10 bases for J; bases not matched to a gene: 13. The gene calls are TRBV6-5 and TRBJ1-1; 8 nucleotides match TRBD1. The clonotype comes from a human donor in a cohort sampled during active COVID-19. Material for sequencing was peripheral blood. This chain's CDR3 is CASSYSRTGIGMAAFF. As DNA, the CDR3 is TGTGCCAGCAGTTACTCGCGGACAGGGATTGGTATGGCAGCTTTCTTT.